This T cell receptor beta chain originates from a study of CD8 T cells in Susac syndrome. When the RNA was reverse transcribed, random hexamers were used with an input of roughly 0.45 to 1 ug. Multiplex PCR with immunoSEQ amplified the TCR beta CDR3 across 54 Vbeta and 13 Jbeta. TCRdb passed the immunoSEQ multiplex PCR reads through MiXCR, listing each CDR3 protein once. The table lists about 180,000 distinct CDR3 sequences, 94% of them singletons, with roughly 0.11% in the top ten. Germline loops: CDR1 SGDLS, CDR2 YYNGEE. V lost 3 bases and J 2 bases, leaving 10 bases between the germline ends. The CDR3 consists of 14 residues.

The sequenced sample consisted of CD4+ T cells from PBMCs. This rearrangement joins TRBV9 to TRBJ2-3, with D tentatively TRBD2 (5 bases). The sequence came from a human donor with Susac syndrome. The CDR3 reads CASSERTSTDTQYF. In nucleotides, the CDR3 is TGTGCCAGCAGCGAGAGGACTTCCACAGATACGCAGTATTTT.